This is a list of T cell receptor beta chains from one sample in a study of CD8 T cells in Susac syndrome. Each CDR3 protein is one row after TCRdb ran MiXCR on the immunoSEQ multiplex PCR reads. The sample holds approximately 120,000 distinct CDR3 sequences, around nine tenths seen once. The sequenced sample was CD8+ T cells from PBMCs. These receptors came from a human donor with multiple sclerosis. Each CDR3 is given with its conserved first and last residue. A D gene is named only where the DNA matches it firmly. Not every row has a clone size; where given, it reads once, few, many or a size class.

DNA: TGCGCCAGCAGTGACGACAGGGGAAAGAGTTCACCCCTCCACTTT; CDR3: CASSDDRGKSSPLHF; J: TRBJ1-6; V: TRBV10-2; size: -; D: TRBD1
DNA: TGTGCCAGCAGTTTATCGGAAGCGCAAGAGACCCAGTACTTC; CDR3: CASSLSEAQETQYF; J: TRBJ2-5; V: TRBV12-3/TRBV12-4; size: -; D: -
DNA: TGTGCCAGCAGTTACGCGGGACCGATCTACAATGAGCAGTTCTTC; CDR3: CASSYAGPIYNEQFF; J: TRBJ2-1; V: TRBV6-5; size: -; D: -
DNA: TGTGCCAGCAGTTTCGTGGAGTCTGTGGGTGAGCAGTTCTTC; CDR3: CASSFVESVGEQFF; J: TRBJ2-1; V: TRBV27; size: -; D: -
DNA: TGTGCCAGTAGTTATTCACAAGGGGGGTATGAGCAGTTCTTC; CDR3: CASSYSQGGYEQFF; J: TRBJ2-1; V: TRBV19; size: -; D: -
DNA: TGTGCCTGGAGTGTCACTAGCGTCGAGCAGTTCTTC; CDR3: CAWSVTSVEQFF; J: TRBJ2-1; V: TRBV30; size: once; D: TRBD2
DNA: TGTGCCAGCAGCATCTCAAGGTCTAGCGGGAACAATGAGCAGTTCTTC; CDR3: CASSISRSSGNNEQFF; J: TRBJ2-1; V: TRBV7-2; size: -; D: TRBD2
DNA: TGTGCCACCTCAACAGGGGGGAACACTGAAGCTTTCTTT; CDR3: CATSTGGNTEAFF; J: TRBJ1-1; V: TRBV19; size: -; D: TRBD1
DNA: TGCAGTGCTAGAGATTTCCTAGCGGGCTCCTACGAGCAGTACTTC; CDR3: CSARDFLAGSYEQYF; J: TRBJ2-7; V: TRBV20-1; size: -; D: TRBD2
DNA: TGTGCCACCAGCAGAGATTACGGGACAGATCAAGAGACCCAGTACTTC; CDR3: CATSRDYGTDQETQYF; J: TRBJ2-5; V: TRBV15; size: -; D: TRBD1
DNA: TGTGCCAGCAGTGAATATGGGTACGAGCAGTACTTC; CDR3: CASSEYGYEQYF; J: TRBJ2-7; V: TRBV25-1; size: -; D: -